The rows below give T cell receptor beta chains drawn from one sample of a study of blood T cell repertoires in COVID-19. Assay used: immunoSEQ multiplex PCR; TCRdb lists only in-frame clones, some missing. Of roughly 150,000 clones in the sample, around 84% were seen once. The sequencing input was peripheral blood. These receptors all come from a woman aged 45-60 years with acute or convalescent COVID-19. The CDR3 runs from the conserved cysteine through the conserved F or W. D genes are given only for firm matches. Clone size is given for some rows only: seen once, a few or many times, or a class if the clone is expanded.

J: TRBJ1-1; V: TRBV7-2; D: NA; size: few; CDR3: CASSFDRQNTEAFF; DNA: TGTGCCAGCAGCTTTGACAGGCAGAACACTGAAGCTTTCTTT
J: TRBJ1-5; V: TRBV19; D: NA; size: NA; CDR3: CASSIFNQGVSNQPQHF; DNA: TGTGCCAGTAGTATATTTAACCAGGGCGTTAGCAATCAGCCCCAGCATTTT
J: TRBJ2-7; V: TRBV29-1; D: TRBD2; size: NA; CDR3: CSASGNLPYEQYF; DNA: TGCAGCGCTAGCGGGAACCTTCCCTACGAGCAGTACTTC
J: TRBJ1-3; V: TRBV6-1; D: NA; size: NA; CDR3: CASSDPTGNTIYF; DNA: TGTGCCAGCAGTGACCCTACGGGAAACACCATATATTTT
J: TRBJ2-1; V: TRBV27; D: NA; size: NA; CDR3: CASSLRGNEQFF; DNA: TGTGCCAGCAGTTTGAGGGGGAATGAGCAGTTCTTC
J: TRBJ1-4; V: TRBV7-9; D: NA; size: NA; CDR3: CASGGGDEKLFF; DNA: TGTGCCAGCGGGGGAGGTGATGAAAAACTGTTTTTT
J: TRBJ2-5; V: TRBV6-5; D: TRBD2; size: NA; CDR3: CASRPPGLAVETQYF; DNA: TGTGCCAGCAGGCCCCCGGGGCTAGCGGTCGAGACCCAGTACTTC
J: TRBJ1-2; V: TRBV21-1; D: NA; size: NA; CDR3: CASGGQCPAPCGYTF; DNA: TGTGCCAGCGGGGGACAGTGCCCGGCCCCGTGTGGCTACACCTTC
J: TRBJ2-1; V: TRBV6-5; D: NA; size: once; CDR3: CASSRPEANEQFF; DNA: TGTGCCAGCAGCCGCCCGGAGGCCAATGAGCAGTTCTTC
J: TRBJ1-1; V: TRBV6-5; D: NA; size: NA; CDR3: CASSYRTTDMNTEAFF; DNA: TGTGCCAGCAGTTACCGGACCACGGACATGAACACTGAAGCTTTCTTT
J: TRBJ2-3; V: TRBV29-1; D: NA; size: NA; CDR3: CSSRGGAGARTDTQYF; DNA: TGCAGCTCGAGAGGGGGTGCCGGAGCAAGAACAGATACGCAGTATTTT
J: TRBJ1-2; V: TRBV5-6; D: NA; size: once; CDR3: CASSGQGWYGYTF; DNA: TGTGCCAGCAGCGGGCAGGGATGGTACGGCTACACCTTC
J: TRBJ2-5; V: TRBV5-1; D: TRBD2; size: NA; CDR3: CASSQKTSGVDQTQYF; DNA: TGCGCCAGCAGCCAGAAGACTAGCGGGGTGGATCAGACCCAGTACTTC
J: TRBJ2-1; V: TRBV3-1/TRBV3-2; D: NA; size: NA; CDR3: CASSQGGDSSYNEQFF; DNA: TGTGCCAGCAGCCAAGGCGGGGACAGCTCCTACAATGAGCAGTTCTTC
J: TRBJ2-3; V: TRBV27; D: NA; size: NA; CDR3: CASSLATSVDTQYF; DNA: TGTGCCAGCAGTTTAGCGACTAGTGTGGATACGCAGTATTTT
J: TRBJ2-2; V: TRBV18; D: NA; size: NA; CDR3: CASSPGTIDIAGELFF; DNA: TGTGCCAGCTCACCCGGGACAATTGATATCGCCGGGGAGCTGTTTTTT
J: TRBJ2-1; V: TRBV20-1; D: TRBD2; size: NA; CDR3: CSAGRGDEQFF; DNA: TGCAGTGCTGGACGGGGGGATGAGCAGTTCTTC
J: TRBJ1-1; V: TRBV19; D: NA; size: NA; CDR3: CASSIGEQTEAFF; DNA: TGTGCCAGTAGTATAGGGGAGCAAACTGAAGCTTTCTTT
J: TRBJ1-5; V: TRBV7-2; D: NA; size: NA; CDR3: CAQKGPNRVILSPQHF; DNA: TGTGCCCAAAAGGGACCAAACAGGGTTATCCTCTCGCCCCAGCATTTT
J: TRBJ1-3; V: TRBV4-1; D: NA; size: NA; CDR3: CASSQDRTGNTIYF; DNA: TGCGCCAGCAGCCAAGACAGGACTGGAAACACCATATATTTT
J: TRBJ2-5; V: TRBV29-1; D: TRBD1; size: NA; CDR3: CSSQTGGETQYF; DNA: TGCAGCTCTCAGACAGGGGGGGAGACCCAGTACTTC
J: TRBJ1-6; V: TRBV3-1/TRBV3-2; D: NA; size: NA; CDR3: CASSHDSPLHF; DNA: TGTGCCAGCAGCCACGATTCACCCCTCCACTTT
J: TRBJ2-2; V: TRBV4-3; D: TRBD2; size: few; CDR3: CASSPTSQRGTGELFF; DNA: TGCGCCAGCAGCCCGACTAGCCAGCGAGGAACCGGGGAGCTGTTTTTT
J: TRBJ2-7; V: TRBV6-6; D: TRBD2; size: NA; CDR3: CASGAGGPSEQYF; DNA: TGTGCCAGCGGGGCGGGGGGGCCTAGCGAGCAGTACTTC
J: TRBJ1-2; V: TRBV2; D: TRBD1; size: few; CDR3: CAWGQANYGYTF; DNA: TGTGCCTGGGGACAGGCCAACTATGGCTACACCTTC
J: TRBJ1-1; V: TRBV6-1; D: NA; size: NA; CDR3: CASSLPGNTEAFF; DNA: TGTGCCAGCAGCCTTCCGGGGAACACTGAAGCTTTCTTT
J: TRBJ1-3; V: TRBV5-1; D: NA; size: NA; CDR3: CASSIPVNSGNTIYF; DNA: TGCGCCAGCAGCATACCAGTGAACTCTGGAAACACCATATATTTT
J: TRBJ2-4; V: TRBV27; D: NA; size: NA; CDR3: CASSPRGPKNIQYF; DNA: TGTGCCAGCAGCCCTAGGGGTCCCAAAAACATTCAGTACTTC
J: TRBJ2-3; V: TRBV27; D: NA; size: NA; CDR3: CASSRQLLTSTDTQYF; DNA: TGTGCCAGCAGTCGACAGCTTCTCACTAGCACAGATACGCAGTATTTT
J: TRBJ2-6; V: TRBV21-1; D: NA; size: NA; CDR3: CASTSSSSGANVLTF; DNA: TGTGCCAGCACCTCCTCGAGCTCTGGGGCCAACGTCCTGACTTTC
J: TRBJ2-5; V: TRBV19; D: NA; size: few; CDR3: CASSHLIQETQYF; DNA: TGTGCCAGTAGTCACTTAATCCAAGAGACCCAGTACTTC
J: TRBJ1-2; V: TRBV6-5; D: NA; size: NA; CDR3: CASSYTGPNYGYTF; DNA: TGTGCCAGCAGTTATACAGGGCCCAACTATGGCTACACCTTC
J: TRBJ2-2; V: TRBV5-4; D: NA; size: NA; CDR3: CASSLGGGHTGELFF; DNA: TGTGCCAGCAGCTTGGGTGGAGGCCACACCGGGGAGCTGTTTTTT
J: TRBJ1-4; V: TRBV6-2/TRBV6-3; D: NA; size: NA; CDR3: CASSFEEGLVDEKLFF; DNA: TGTGCCAGCAGTTTTGAGGAGGGACTTGTGGACGAAAAACTGTTTTTT
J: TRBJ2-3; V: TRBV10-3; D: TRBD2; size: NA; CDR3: CAHGGGRADTQYF; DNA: TGTGCCCATGGGGGGGGTCGGGCAGATACGCAGTATTTT
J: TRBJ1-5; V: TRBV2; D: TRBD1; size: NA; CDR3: CASSRDNQGADQPQHF; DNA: TGTGCCAGCAGTCGCGACAACCAGGGGGCCGATCAGCCCCAGCATTTT
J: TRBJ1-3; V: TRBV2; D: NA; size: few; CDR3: CASSENWAPLKSNTIYF; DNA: TGTGCCAGCAGTGAAAATTGGGCTCCGCTAAAGTCGAACACCATATATTTT
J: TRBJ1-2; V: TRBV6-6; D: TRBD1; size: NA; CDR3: CASRNDRGYGYTF; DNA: TGTGCCAGCAGAAACGACAGGGGGTATGGCTACACCTTC
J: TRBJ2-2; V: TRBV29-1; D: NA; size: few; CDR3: CSAEEGLNTGELFF; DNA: TGCAGCGCGGAGGAGGGGTTAAACACCGGGGAGCTGTTTTTT
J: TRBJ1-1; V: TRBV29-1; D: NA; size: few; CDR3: CSPSQPGTEAFF; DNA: TGCAGCCCCTCGCAGCCAGGGACTGAAGCTTTCTTT
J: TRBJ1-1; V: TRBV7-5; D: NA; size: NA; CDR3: CVRSLICNTEAFF; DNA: TGTGTCAGAAGCTTAATATGTAACACTGAAGCTTTCTTT
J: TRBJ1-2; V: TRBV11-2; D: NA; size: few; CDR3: CASSDRTAGGHGYTF; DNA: TGTGCCAGCAGCGACCGGACGGCAGGAGGGCATGGCTACACCTTC